This T cell receptor (beta chain) was retrieved from a study of T-cell memory formation after mild COVID-19. TCRdb called the 5' RACE reads again in MiXCR, with one record for every CDR3 protein. In the table there are around 250,000 distinct CDR3 sequences, 16% of which are singletons. CDR1 DFQATT and CDR2 SNEGSKA come from the germline V gene (reference sequence). The CDR3 totals 14 residues. V was pared by 5 bases and J by 2 bases, with 15 bases between. This rearrangement joins TRBV20-1 to TRBJ2-5, with a weak D call TRBD1 (5 bases). This clonotype was sampled from a man aged 18 to 30 who had mild COVID-19 (a few samples of this study predate the infection). Cell type and time point are not known. The sequenced sample consisted of PBMCs or a T cell subset sorted from them (not recorded which). CDR3 in amino acids: CSAVGATTQETQYF. In DNA, the CDR3 is TGCAGTGCTGTTGGGGCGACGACGCAAGAGACCCAGTACTTC.